The 22 T cell receptor beta chains below all came from one sample that was sequenced in a study of T and B cells in COVID-19 patients. TRB was amplified from around 250-500 ng of blood genomic DNA. TRB rearrangements were amplified by multiplex PCR with BIOMED2 TRB-A/B primers. TCRdb redid the calling of the multiplex PCR reads with MiXCR, one entry per CDR3 protein. The data contain 24,000 or so distinct CDR3 sequences, 32% of them singletons. Input material: blood. Receptors were obtained from a human donor who had recovered from COVID-19.

This sequence joins TRBV7-9 and TRBJ1-2, with D perhaps matching TRBD1 (5 bases). Trimming took 5 bases from V and 1 from J, leaving 8 bases between them. This CDR3 region has 13 residues. Germline-derived CDR1 and CDR2 are SEHNR and FQNEAQ (reference sequence). CDR3 sequence: CASSPTVNYGYTF. In DNA, the CDR3 is TGTGCCAGCAGCCCGACAGTTAACTATGGCTACACCTTC.

This chain connects TRBV29-1 to TRBJ2-7; 13 bases line up with TRBD2. The CDR3 spans 14 residues. Trimming cost V 5 bases and J 2 bases; bases outside gene matches: 3. CDR1 and CDR2 from the germline V gene are SQVTM and ANQGSEA. In DNA form, the CDR3 reads TGCAGCGTTCTGGGGACTAGCGGGGCCTACGAGCAGTACTTC. This sequence encodes CSVLGTSGAYEQYF.

The sample holds a few counts of this clonotype. The chain couples TRBV7-9 to TRBJ1-2; TRBD1 is a possible D gene (6 bases). The V gene's germline CDR1 is SEHNR and CDR2 FQNEAQ (reference sequence). The CDR3 runs 12 residues. The V and J ends lost 5 bases and 8 bases respectively, with 12 bases between them. CDR3 sequence: CASSQRQAGYTF. The CDR3 region has the DNA TGTGCCAGCAGCCAACGACAGGCGGGCTACACCTTC. Looking up the rest from reference TRBV7-9 and TRBJ1-2 gives the full variable domain: DTGVSQNPRHKITKRGQNVTFRCDPISEHNRLYWYRQTLGQGPEFLTYFQNEAQLEKSRLLSDRFSAERPKGSFSTLEIQRTEQGDSAMYLCASSQRQAGYTFGSGTRLTVV.

The J gene is TRBJ1-3, the V gene TRBV27; D might be TRBD1 (5 bases). The V end lost 7 bases, the J end lost 3 bases, and 19 bases lay between the germline ends. Per germline, CDR1 MNHEY and CDR2 SMNVEV (reference sequence). The CDR3 loop spans 16 amino acids. The CDR3 DNA reads TGTGCCAGCAATACCCCATGGGGACCGCATGGAAACACCATATATTTT. The encoded protein is CASNTPWGPHGNTIYF.

In this sample, this clonotype turned up a few times. This chain joins TRBV7-2 and TRBJ2-5, with D perhaps matching TRBD1 or TRBD2 (6 bases each). Germline V gene sequence: CDR1 SGHTA, CDR2 FQGNSA. The CDR3 is made up of 14 amino acids. The V end was cut by 6 bases, the J end by 5 bases, with 16 bases between. CDR3 in amino acids: CASSSERGEETQYF. For the CDR3, the DNA is TGTGCCAGCAGTTCCGAGAGGGGGGAGGAGACCCAGTACTTC.

The chain carries TRBV7-2 and TRBJ2-5; either TRBD1 or TRBD2 may fit D (6 bases each). The CDR3 has 15 amino acids. CDR1 is SGHTA, CDR2 FQGNSA, per germline. Trimming left V 1 base short and J 0 bases short, with 9 bases between. The CDR3: CASSLDGGHQETQYF. The CDR3 bases are TGTGCCAGCAGCTTAGACGGGGGCCACCAAGAGACCCAGTACTTC.

The chain has TRBV20-1 and TRBJ2-1; D remains ambiguous. Trimming left V 5 bases short and J 4 bases short, with 6 bases between. Germline CDR1 DFQATT, CDR2 SNEGSKA (reference sequence). The CDR3 spans 11 residues. In DNA, the CDR3 is TGCAGTGCTCCCTCGTACAATGAGCAGTTCTTC. This gives the protein CSAPSYNEQFF.

This clonotype showed up many times. The V call is TRBV18, the J call TRBJ2-3; a possible D gene is TRBD2 (6 bases). This CDR3 spans 15 amino acids. The V gene's germline CDR1 is KGHSH and CDR2 LQKENI. Trimming shortened V by 4 bases and J by 7 bases, and 18 bases separated the two germline ends. The CDR3, as DNA: TGTGCCAGCTCACTGCTGGGATTAGCGGACTATACGCAGTATTTT. Its protein is CASSLLGLADYTQYF.

A few counts support this clonotype. The V gene is TRBV6-2 or TRBV6-3, the J gene TRBJ2-6, with 15 bases that match TRBD2. The germline CDR1 and CDR2 sequences are MNHEY and SVGEGT. The CDR3 runs 18 residues. Trimming at V came to 6 bases and at J to 3 bases, leaving 6 bases not matched to a gene. CDR3 protein: CASSQGLAGGFGANVLTF. Written as DNA, the CDR3 is TGTGCCAGCAGCCAAGGACTAGCGGGGGGGTTTGGGGCCAACGTCCTGACTTTC.

The chain employs TRBV27 and TRBJ1-1, with D perhaps matching TRBD1 (5 bases). The CDR3 consists of 14 residues. V lost 6 bases to trimming and J lost 3 bases, with 14 bases between them. Germline loops: CDR1 MNHEY, CDR2 SMNVEV (reference sequence). The CDR3 region is CASREGRGDTEAFF. DNA for the CDR3: TGTGCCAGCAGGGAGGGCAGAGGGGACACTGAAGCTTTCTTT.

V is TRBV5-4 and J is TRBJ1-5, with D tentatively TRBD1 (6 bases). The CDR3 contains 16 residues. CDR1 and CDR2 (germline): SGHNT, YYREEE (reference sequence). The V end lost 5 bases, the J end lost 1 base, and 16 bases lay between the germline ends. CDR3 amino acids: CASSRAGDGSNQPQHF. As DNA, the CDR3 is TGTGCCAGCAGTCGGGCAGGGGATGGAAGCAATCAGCCCCAGCATTTT.

The chain has TRBV30 and TRBJ2-1, with 8 bases matching TRBD2. The CDR3 extends over 15 amino acids. V dropped 0 bases and J dropped 5; count of bases not matched to a gene: 6. Germline values: CDR1 GTSNPN, CDR2 SVGIG (reference sequence). CDR3: CAWSVVAGSNNEQFF. DNA of the CDR3: TGTGCCTGGAGTGTAGTAGCGGGATCAAACAATGAGCAGTTCTTC.

The chain uses TRBV12-3 or TRBV12-4 and TRBJ1-2, with D uncertain. The CDR3 consists of 10 residues. Trimming removed 1 base at V and 8 bases at J, with 2 bases between. The chain's CDR3 is CASSLVGYTF. The DNA of the CDR3 is TGTGCCAGCAGTTTAGTAGGCTACACCTTC.

This clonotype was seen more than once but under ten times. This rearrangement joins TRBV5-4 to TRBJ2-3; TRBD1 aligns across 7 bases. V shed 5 bases, J shed 1 base, and the junction held 4 bases outside the gene matches. There are 14 residues in the CDR3. Germline V gene sequence: CDR1 SGHNT, CDR2 YYREEE (reference sequence). CDR3 DNA: TGTGCCAGCAGTAGAGGACAGGGCACAGATACGCAGTATTTT. Encoded protein: CASSRGQGTDTQYF.

This clonotype has just one count. The rearrangement joins TRBV6-5 to TRBJ2-7; D is perhaps TRBD1 or TRBD2 (6 bases each). CDR1 is MNHEY, CDR2 SVGAGI, per germline. This CDR3 has 15 amino acids. The V end lost 0 bases, the J end lost 0 bases, and 9 bases lay between the germline ends. The CDR3 coding sequence is TGTGCCAGCAGTTACTCTTGGGGGGCCTCCTACGAGCAGTACTTC. Its protein product is CASSYSWGASYEQYF.

As concerns this clonotype: Its ends do not fully match the called genes, so a read error is possible. The chain carries TRBV10-3 and TRBJ1-1, with a possible D match to TRBD1 (6 bases). CDR1 and CDR2 from the germline V gene are ENHRY and SYGVKD. This CDR3 is 13 amino acids long. The CDR3 nucleotides read TGTGCCATCAGTGAGGGGCAGGGGCTTGAAACTTTCTTT. Translated: CAISEGQGLETFF.

The chain employs TRBV27 and TRBJ2-2, with 8 bases matching TRBD2. Germline V gene lookup returns CDR1 MNHEY and CDR2 SMNVEV (reference sequence). J was trimmed by 0 bases and V by 9 bases; bases with no gene match: 9. CDR3 length equals 16 residues. CDR3 protein: CASSVPGLANTGELFF. CDR3 sequence (DNA): TGTGCCAGTTCCGTACCGGGACTAGCGAACACCGGGGAGCTGTTTTTT.

Only a few counts were recorded for this clonotype. The chain combines TRBV5-4 with TRBJ2-2; a weak D match, TRBD1 (5 bases). The germline V gene has CDR1 SGHNT and CDR2 YYREEE (reference sequence). There are 15 residues in the CDR3. The V and J ends lost 3 bases and 2 bases respectively, with 11 bases between them. CDR3 loop: CASSSGRTNTGELFF. The DNA for the CDR3 is TGTGCCAGCAGCTCCGGACGGACAAACACCGGGGAGCTGTTTTTT.

As concerns this clonotype: A much larger clonotype is one base distant, so this may be a read error. J is TRBJ1-4 and V is TRBV19; D is undetermined. Germline-derived CDR1 and CDR2 are LNHDA and SQIVND (reference sequence). V shed 7 bases and J shed 0 bases, with 9 bases lying between them. CDR3 length equals 14 residues. CDR3 nucleotide sequence: TGTGCCAGTACGAGTGGAACAACTAATGAAAAACTGTTTTTT. It specifies CASTSGTTNEKLFF.

This clonotype was counted ten times or more. The J gene is TRBJ2-7, the V gene TRBV18, with TRBD1 identical over 8 bases. Trimming at V came to 3 bases and at J to 5 bases, leaving 9 bases not matched to a gene. CDR1 and CDR2 from the germline V gene are KGHSH and LQKENI. CDR3 length equals 15 residues. The CDR3 protein is CASSPLGRGQHEQYF. The DNA of the CDR3 is TGTGCCAGCTCACCCTTGGGCAGGGGGCAGCACGAGCAGTACTTC.

This clonotype was observed a few times. This chain joins TRBV24-1 and TRBJ2-3; perhaps TRBD1 as D (6 bases). V lost 6 bases and J lost 6, with 18 bases in between. CDR1 and CDR2 from the germline V gene are KGHDR and SFDVKD. The CDR3 contains 15 residues. CDR3 region: CATSTTGRPSDTQYF. CDR3 coding DNA: TGTGCCACCAGTACCACAGGGCGGCCTAGCGATACGCAGTATTTT.

There are many counts of this clonotype. The J gene is TRBJ1-3, the V gene TRBV29-1; no clear D. CDR1 is SQVTM and CDR2 is ANQGSEA in the germline V gene. The CDR3 length is 12 residues. Trimming stripped 6 bases from V and 2 bases from J, with 8 bases between. The CDR3 loop reads CSVVHPGNTIYF. CDR3 coding DNA: TGCAGCGTCGTTCACCCTGGAAACACCATATATTTT. Supplemented by reference TRBV29-1 and TRBJ1-3, the full variable domain reads SAVISQKPSRDICQRGTSLTIQCQVDSQVTMMFWYRQQPGQSLTLIATANQGSEATYESGFVIDKFPISRPNLTFSTLTVSNMSPEDSSIYLCSVVHPGNTIYFGEGSWLTVV.